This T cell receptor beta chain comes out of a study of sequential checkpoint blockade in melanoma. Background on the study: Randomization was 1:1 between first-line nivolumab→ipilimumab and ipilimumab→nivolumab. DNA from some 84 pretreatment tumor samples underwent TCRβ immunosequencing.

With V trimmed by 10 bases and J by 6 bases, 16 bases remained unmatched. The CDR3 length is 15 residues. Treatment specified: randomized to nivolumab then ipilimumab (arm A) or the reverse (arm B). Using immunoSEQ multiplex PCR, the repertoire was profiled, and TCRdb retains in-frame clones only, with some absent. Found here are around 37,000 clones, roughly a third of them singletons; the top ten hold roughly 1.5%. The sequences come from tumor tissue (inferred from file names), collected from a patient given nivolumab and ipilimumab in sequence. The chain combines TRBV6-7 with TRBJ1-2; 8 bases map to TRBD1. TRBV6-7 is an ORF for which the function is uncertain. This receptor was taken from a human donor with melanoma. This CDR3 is CATLPHSTGEDGYTF. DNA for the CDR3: TGTGCCACCCTCCCCCATTCGACAGGGGAGGATGGCTACACCTTC.